This entry lists 20 T cell receptor beta chains sequenced from one sample in a study of cytomegalovirus exposure and HLA in healthy donors. In the PCR, 60 Vbeta and 13 Jbeta primers were used. Generated by immunoSEQ multiplex PCR, the TCRdb table keeps only in-frame clones and is missing some. Among 120,000 to 150,000 clones listed, around 80% were seen once. The sequenced material came from PBMCs. The receptors stem from a woman aged 50 to 65 in good health and CMV-seropositive.

The rearrangement links TRBV7-9 to TRBJ1-1, with TRBD1 as a possible D gene (6 bases). V shed 5 bases and J shed 1 base, with 8 bases lying between them. The germline V gene encodes CDR1 SEHNR and CDR2 FQNEAQ (reference sequence). The CDR3 length is 13 residues. The CDR3, as DNA: TGTGCCAGCAGCCAACAGGGGAACACTGAAGCTTTCTTT. Amino acids: CASSQQGNTEAFF.

The CDR3 spells CASSLYGAYQETQYF. The CDR3 region has the DNA TGTGCCAGCAGTTTGTACGGAGCGTACCAAGAGACCCAGTACTTC. The chain uses TRBV27 and TRBJ2-5; the D is unclear. CDR3 length: 15 amino acids. The V gene lost 3 bases and the J gene lost 0 bases, with 11 bases spanning the gap. Germline V gene sequence: CDR1 MNHEY, CDR2 SMNVEV (reference sequence).

This clone is a singleton in its sample. The chain has TRBV4-2 and TRBJ2-5; unclear D gene. This CDR3 comprises 16 residues. The V gene lost 1 base and the J gene lost 5 bases, with 17 bases spanning the gap. Germline V gene data show CDR1 as LGHNA and CDR2 as YNFKEQ. The CDR3 DNA reads as TGTGCCAGCAGCCAAGCTTCGCGAACTACCGGGGAGACCCAGTACTTC. Translated: CASSQASRTTGETQYF.

The chain uses TRBV6-5 and TRBJ2-2; D possibly corresponds to TRBD2 (6 bases). CDR1 and CDR2 (germline): MNHEY, SVGAGI. The CDR3 is made up of 15 amino acids. Trimming left V 6 bases short and J 7 bases short, with 18 bases between. CDR3 residues: CASRLTSIVIGELFF. The DNA of the CDR3 is TGTGCCAGCAGGCTGACTAGTATCGTTATCGGGGAGCTGTTTTTT.

The chain uses TRBV7-8 and TRBJ2-3; tentatively, D is TRBD2 (5 bases). CDR3 length: 15 residues. In germline, CDR1 is SGHVS, CDR2 FQNEAQ. Trimming removed 4 bases at V and 6 bases at J, with 17 bases between. The CDR3 nucleotides are TGTGCCAGCAGCTCCGACTATGACCCGGGGGATACGCAGTATTTT. Its protein product is CASSSDYDPGDTQYF.

The chain has TRBV14 and TRBJ1-6; possibly TRBD1 for D (6 bases). Trimming took 1 base from V and 5 from J, leaving 6 bases between them. Germline CDR1 SGHDN, CDR2 FVKESK. The CDR3 sequence is 14 residues long. The DNA for the CDR3 is TGTGCCAGCAGCCAAGGGACAGATAATTCACCCCTCCACTTT. Translated, it gives CASSQGTDNSPLHF.

This clone was seen a handful of times. The chain employs TRBV6-1 and TRBJ2-1; 10 nucleotides line up with TRBD2. This CDR3 region has 14 residues. The V segment lost 7 bases and the J segment 4 bases; nucleotides outside the gene matches: 4. Germline CDR1 MNHNS, CDR2 SASEGT. For the CDR3, the DNA is TGTGCCAGCACCGGGACTAGCGCTTACAATGAGCAGTTCTTC. Translation: CASTGTSAYNEQFF.

The chain uses TRBV6-5 and TRBJ1-6; a weak D match, TRBD1 (6 bases). Trimming removed 0 bases from V and 9 bases from J, with 12 bases in between. CDR3 length equals 15 residues. Germline V gives CDR1 MNHEY, CDR2 SVGAGI. CDR3 DNA: TGTGCCAGCAGTTACTCGGGGGGGCGGGGTTCACCCCTCCACTTT. Its protein product is CASSYSGGRGSPLHF.

The chain links TRBV29-1 to TRBJ1-5, with no clear D. The CDR3 totals 12 residues. V was trimmed by 4 bases and J by 5 bases, leaving 9 bases between them. Germline V gives CDR1 SQVTM, CDR2 ANQGSEA. The CDR3 DNA reads as TGCAGCGTTGCAGGAGGCGATCAGCCCCAGCATTTT. This sequence encodes CSVAGGDQPQHF.

This rearrangement joins TRBV19 to TRBJ1-5; tentative D call: TRBD1 (5 bases). Trimming stripped 6 bases from V and 5 bases from J, with 17 bases between. Germline loops: CDR1 LNHDA, CDR2 SQIVND (reference sequence). The CDR3 extends over 15 amino acids. CDR3 bases: TGTGCCAGTAGCAACCCTATGGGGGGAGATCAGCCCCAGCATTTT. Amino acid sequence: CASSNPMGGDQPQHF.

This rearrangement joins TRBV19 to TRBJ1-6; 7 nucleotides align to TRBD1. The junction had 5 bases not matched to a gene; V was cut back by 5 bases and J by 4 bases. There are 15 residues in the CDR3. Per germline, CDR1 LNHDA and CDR2 SQIVND (reference sequence). CDR3 region: CASSWGQSYNSPLHF. The CDR3 DNA follows: TGTGCCAGTAGTTGGGGACAGTCATATAATTCACCCCTCCACTTT.

The chain has TRBV15 and TRBJ2-1, with 8 positions matching TRBD2. Germline V lookup: CDR1 LNHNV, CDR2 YYDKDF (reference sequence). The CDR3 consists of 13 residues. The V gene end was trimmed by 0 bases and the J gene end by 9 bases; junction bases not matched to a gene: 1. CDR3 sequence: CATSRDRGGEQFF. The DNA of the CDR3 is TGTGCCACCAGCAGAGATCGGGGGGGTGAGCAGTTCTTC.

This clone was seen once. V usage is TRBV10-3 and J usage is TRBJ2-5, with TRBD1 matching over 10 bases. Germline CDR1 ENHRY, CDR2 SYGVKD. Trimming cost V 6 bases and J 2 bases; bases outside gene matches: 3. The CDR3 runs 14 residues. CDR3 coding DNA: TGTGCCATCAGGGGGACAGGGGAACAAGAGACCCAGTACTTC. Translation gives CAIRGTGEQETQYF.

The gene calls are TRBV7-3 and TRBJ2-5; possibly TRBD1 for D (5 bases). CDR3 length: 16 amino acids. V gave up 5 bases and J gave up 2 bases, with 18 bases separating them. CDR1 is SGHTA, CDR2 FQGTGA, per germline. Written as DNA, the CDR3 is TGTGCCAGCAGCCCAGTGGTAGCAGGGCTACAAGAGACCCAGTACTTC. This sequence encodes CASSPVVAGLQETQYF.

The chain combines TRBV7-8 with TRBJ1-3; TRBD1 matches 9 bases. V was clipped by 6 bases and J by 3 bases; unmatched bases: 6. The germline gives CDR1 SGHVS, CDR2 FQNEAQ. This CDR3 comprises 15 residues. The CDR3 spells CASSIQGASGNTIYF. The CDR3 coding sequence is TGTGCCAGCAGTATACAGGGGGCGAGTGGAAACACCATATATTTT. Combining the CDR3 with reference TRBV7-8 and TRBJ1-3 gives the whole variable domain GAGVSQSPRYKVAKRGQDVALRCDPISGHVSLFWYQQALGQGPEFLTYFQNEAQLDKSGLPSDRFFAERPEGSVSTLKIQRTQQEDSAVYLCASSIQGASGNTIYFGEGSWLTVV.

V is TRBV2 and J is TRBJ1-5; maybe TRBD1 (5 bases). The CDR3 runs 14 residues. With 7 bases removed from V and 7 bases from J, the gap between germline ends came to 17 bases. Germline V gene sequence: CDR1 SNHLY, CDR2 FYNNEI. The CDR3 DNA follows: TGTGCCAGCAAGGCGGGGGTAGAAAGCCAGCCCCAGCATTTT. Its protein is CASKAGVESQPQHF.

The gene calls are TRBV9 and TRBJ1-2; D perhaps matches TRBD1 (6 bases). The CDR3 extends over 14 amino acids. The germline V gene has CDR1 SGDLS and CDR2 YYNGEE. Trimming pared 4 bases from V and 5 bases from J, leaving 15 bases between. The DNA of the CDR3 is TGTGCCAGCAGCCTCTTTTCAGGGGAATATGGCTACACCTTC. This sequence encodes CASSLFSGEYGYTF.

The gene calls are TRBV30 and TRBJ1-3, with 8 bases identical to TRBD1. Germline lookup yields CDR1 GTSNPN and CDR2 SVGIG (reference sequence). There are 14 residues in the CDR3. The CDR3: CAYDRGSSGNTIYF. CDR3 nucleotides: TGTGCGTACGACAGGGGAAGCTCTGGAAACACCATATATTTT.

This chain uses TRBV5-6 with TRBJ1-3; 8 nucleotides match TRBD1. The CDR3 runs 15 residues. Germline V gene data show CDR1 as SGHDT and CDR2 as YYEEEE. Trimming cost V 3 bases and J 4 bases; bases outside gene matches: 6. In nucleotides, the CDR3 is TGTGCCAGCAGCTCTCCGGGACAGGAGGGAAACACCATATATTTT. This encodes CASSSPGQEGNTIYF.

The chain joins TRBV7-9 to TRBJ2-5; 8 bases agree with TRBD2. V trimming: 1 base; J trimming: 4 bases; junction bases outside the gene matches: 8. CDR1 and CDR2 from the germline V gene are SEHNR and FQNEAQ (reference sequence). This CDR3 spans 16 amino acids. In DNA, the CDR3 is TGTGCCAGCAGCTTAGGGACCGGACTAGCTCGAGAGACCCAGTACTTC. Translation gives CASSLGTGLARETQYF.